This T cell receptor beta chain emerged from a study of blood T cell repertoires in COVID-19. Study-wide context: Acute-phase and convalescent COVID-19 samples originated in the United States, Italy and Spain. The analysed material was cDNA or gDNA that came from T cells, B-cell-depleted T cells, or PBMCs.

Assay: immunoSEQ multiplex PCR; the TCRdb copy retains only in-frame clones and omits some. Seen here are about 170,000 clones, 70% to 90% observed once, and the top ten hold roughly 4.5%. Participant reports of clinical history set cohort assignment. Resolution of symptoms, clearance, or two negative PCRs was present in recovered Cohort 3 donors. This CDR3 contains 12 residues. CDR1 is MNHEY and CDR2 is SVGAGI in the germline V gene. The germline V and J ends were trimmed by 5 bases and 6 bases, with 11 bases remaining between them. Sequences were obtained from PBMCs or T cells enriched from blood (not recorded which). The chain uses TRBV6-5 and TRBJ2-7; D is possibly TRBD1 (6 bases). This receptor was obtained from a woman between 50 and 59 years old who had recovered from COVID-19. The CDR3 nucleotides are TGTGCCAGCAGTCCGACAGGACGCGAGCAGTACGTC. Amino acid sequence: CASSPTGREQYV.